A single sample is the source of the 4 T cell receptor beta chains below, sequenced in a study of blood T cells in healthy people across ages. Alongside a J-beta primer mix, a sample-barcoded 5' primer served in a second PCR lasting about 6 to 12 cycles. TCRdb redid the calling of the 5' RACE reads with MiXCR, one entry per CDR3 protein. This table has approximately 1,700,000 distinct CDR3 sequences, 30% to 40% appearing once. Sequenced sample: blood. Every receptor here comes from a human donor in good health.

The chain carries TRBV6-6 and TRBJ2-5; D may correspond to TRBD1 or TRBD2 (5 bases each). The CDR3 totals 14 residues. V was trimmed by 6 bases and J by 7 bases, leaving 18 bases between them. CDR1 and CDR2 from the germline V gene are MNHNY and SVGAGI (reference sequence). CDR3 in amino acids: CASSPTLGEGTQYF. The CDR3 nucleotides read TGTGCCAGCAGCCCCACCTTGGGGGAAGGGACCCAGTACTTC.

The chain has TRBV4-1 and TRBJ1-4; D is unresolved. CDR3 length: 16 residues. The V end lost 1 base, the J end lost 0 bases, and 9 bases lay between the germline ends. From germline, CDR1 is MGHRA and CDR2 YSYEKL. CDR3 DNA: TGCGCCAGCAGCCAAGCACCGGACCCAACTAATGAAAAACTGTTTTTT. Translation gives CASSQAPDPTNEKLFF.

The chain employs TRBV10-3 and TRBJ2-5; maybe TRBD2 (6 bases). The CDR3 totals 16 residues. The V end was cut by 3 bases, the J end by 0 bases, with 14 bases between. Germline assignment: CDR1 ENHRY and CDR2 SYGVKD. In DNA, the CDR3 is TGTGCCATCAGTGACTCGGGACTCGGGAACCAAGAGACCCAGTACTTC. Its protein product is CAISDSGLGNQETQYF.

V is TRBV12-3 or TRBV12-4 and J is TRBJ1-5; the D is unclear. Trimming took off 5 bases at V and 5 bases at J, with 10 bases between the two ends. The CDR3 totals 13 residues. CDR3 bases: TGTGCCAGCAGTCCGAACCGCCATCAGCCCCAGCATTTT. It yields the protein CASSPNRHQPQHF.